These 19 T cell receptor beta chains originate from one sample sequenced in a study of blood T cell repertoires in COVID-19. Measured with immunoSEQ multiplex PCR; TCRdb has only the in-frame clones, and not every one. There are 85,000 or so clones in the sample; 90% to 95% occur only once, and about 4.1% lies in the top ten. The sample consisted of peripheral blood. The receptor set was obtained from a human donor with active COVID-19. The donor label of this sample is uncertain.

This rearrangement joins TRBV5-4 to TRBJ2-7, with D perhaps TRBD2 (6 bases). The CDR3 has 13 residues. Between the trimmed V and J ends, which lost 2 bases and 3 bases, there was a span of 9 bases. Germline V lookup: CDR1 SGHNT, CDR2 YYREEE (reference sequence). Written as DNA, the CDR3 is TGTGCCAGCAGCTTCAGTAGCGGCTACGAGCAGTACTTC. It is translated as CASSFSSGYEQYF.

This sequence joins TRBV5-1 and TRBJ1-2; a weak D match, TRBD1 (6 bases). The CDR3 has 12 amino acids. Trimming took off 7 bases at V and 2 bases at J, with 9 bases between the two ends. In germline, CDR1 is SGHRS, CDR2 YFSETQ. In nucleotides, the CDR3 is TGCGCCAGCGGCACAGGGAACTATGGCTACACCTTC. Its protein is CASGTGNYGYTF. The full variable domain, rest sourced from reference TRBV5-1 and TRBJ1-2, is KAGVTQTPRYLIKTRGQQVTLSCSPISGHRSVSWYQQTPGQGLQFLFEYFSETQRNKGNFPGRFSGRQFSNSRSEMNVSTLELGDSALYLCASGTGNYGYTFGSGTRLTVV.

CDR3 region: CASTLSGGFNEKLFF. The CDR3 DNA reads TGTGCCAGCACCCTCTCGGGGGGTTTTAATGAAAAACTGTTTTTT. The chain couples TRBV7-9 to TRBJ1-4; D perhaps matches TRBD1 (5 bases). Germline V gene data show CDR1 as SEHNR and CDR2 as FQNEAQ (reference sequence). The CDR3 contains 15 residues. V lost 7 bases and J lost 4, with 16 bases in between.

The J gene is TRBJ1-1, the V gene TRBV5-8; D remains unclear. The CDR3 consists of 14 residues. With 5 bases removed from V and 1 base from J, the gap between germline ends came to 12 bases. The germline V gene encodes CDR1 SGHTS and CDR2 YDEGEE. CDR3 protein: CASRGGLTNTEAFF. The CDR3 nucleotides read TGTGCCAGCAGGGGCGGACTGACGAACACTGAAGCTTTCTTT.

The chain carries TRBV5-1 and TRBJ2-5; 13 bases align to TRBD2. The germline V gene has CDR1 SGHRS and CDR2 YFSETQ. Trimming removed 0 bases from V and 9 bases from J; junction bases left unmatched: 8. This CDR3 is built from 16 residues. This CDR3 is CASSLAGTSGKRAQYF. The CDR3 bases are TGCGCCAGCAGCTTGGCCGGGACTAGCGGGAAGCGGGCCCAGTACTTC.

This clone was counted a single time. The chain has TRBV7-2 and TRBJ2-1, with 9 bases fitting TRBD2. CDR1 and CDR2 (germline): SGHTA, FQGNSA. The ends lost 3 bases at V and 3 bases at J; junction bases unmatched: 6. CDR3 length: 16 residues. CDR3 bases: TGTGCCAGCAGCTTCGAAGTAGCGGGAGTCTACAATGAGCAGTTCTTC. Amino acids: CASSFEVAGVYNEQFF.

This rearrangement joins TRBV6-5 to TRBJ2-5, with D possibly being TRBD2 (7 bases). V lost 9 bases and J 5 bases, leaving 19 bases between the germline ends. The CDR3 covers 14 residues. Germline lookup yields CDR1 MNHEY and CDR2 SVGAGI. CDR3 coding DNA: TGTGCCAGACGGCGGGGGCCGGACTACGAGACCCAGTACTTC. Translated: CARRRGPDYETQYF.

The J gene is TRBJ2-7, the V gene TRBV5-1; TRBD1 agrees at 8 bases. This CDR3 comprises 14 residues. Losses at the gene ends were 6 bases for V and 7 bases for J; bases not matched to a gene: 12. Looked up from germline, CDR1 is SGHRS and CDR2 is YFSETQ. CDR3 DNA: TGCGCCAGCACCGCGGTTCAGGGGGCGGGGGAGCAGTACTTC. It codes for CASTAVQGAGEQYF.

For this clone: Other DNA variants within this sample encode the same CDR3. This chain links TRBV19 with TRBJ2-1, with 8 bases matching TRBD1. The V and J ends lost 6 bases and 5 bases, in that order; junction bases with no gene match: 9. Germline V gives CDR1 LNHDA, CDR2 SQIVND (reference sequence). This CDR3 contains 15 residues. The CDR3 coding sequence is TGTGCCAGTAGAGCCGGGACAGGCAATAACAATGAGCAGTTCTTC. Translation: CASRAGTGNNNEQFF.

This clone was observed a single time. This rearrangement joins TRBV15 to TRBJ2-3; the match to TRBD2 covers 9 bases. CDR1 and CDR2 (germline): LNHNV, YYDKDF (reference sequence). The CDR3 consists of 16 residues. V was clipped by 1 base and J by 0 bases; unmatched bases: 2. The CDR3 DNA sequence: TGTGCCACCAGCAGAGTACTAGCGGGCAGCACAGATACGCAGTATTTT. It codes for CATSRVLAGSTDTQYF. The full variable domain, with the rest looked up from reference TRBV15 and TRBJ2-3, is DAMVIQNPRYQVTQFGKPVTLSCSQTLNHNVMYWYQQKSSQAPKLLFHYYDKDFNNEADTPDNFQSRRPNTSFCFLDIRSPGLGDTAMYLCATSRVLAGSTDTQYFGPGTRLTVL.

In DNA, the CDR3 is TGTGCCAGCAGTCACGGGACAGGGACAAATCAGCCCCAGCATTTT. It translates to CASSHGTGTNQPQHF. J is TRBJ1-5 and V is TRBV6-2 or TRBV6-3; 9 bases align to TRBD1. With 5 bases clipped from V and 4 bases from J, the junction kept 6 bases outside the gene matches. The germline gives CDR1 MNHEY, CDR2 SVGEGT. The CDR3 spans 15 residues.

This clone was picked up one time. The chain combines TRBV6-2 or TRBV6-3 with TRBJ1-5; TRBD1 is a possible D gene (5 bases). Trimming removed 4 bases from V and 7 bases from J, with 11 bases in between. Germline V gene sequence: CDR1 MNHEY, CDR2 SVGEGT. The CDR3 extends over 13 amino acids. The CDR3 coding sequence is TGTGCCAGCAGTTGGGGCGGTCTGCAGCCCCAGCATTTT. Residues: CASSWGGLQPQHF.

Only one count was recorded for this clone. The rearrangement links TRBV11-2 to TRBJ2-5, with 7 bases lining up with TRBD2. The CDR3 runs to 13 residues. J gave up 5 bases and V 3 bases, and 3 bases lay outside the gene matches. Germline V gene sequence: CDR1 SGHAT, CDR2 FQNNGV. As DNA, the CDR3 is TGTGCCAGCAGCTTGGGAGGGTTGGAGACCCAGTACTTC. Its protein is CASSLGGLETQYF. Based on the CDR3 plus reference TRBV11-2 and TRBJ2-5, the full variable domain is EAGVAQSPRYKIIEKRQSVAFWCNPISGHATLYWYQQILGQGPKLLIQFQNNGVVDDSQLPKDRFSAERLKGVDSTLKIQPAKLEDSAVYLCASSLGGLETQYFGPGTRLLVL.

The chain links TRBV18 to TRBJ1-5; TRBD1 might be the D (5 bases). The CDR3 covers 13 residues. V dropped 6 bases and J dropped 4 bases, with 10 bases sitting between them. The V gene's germline CDR1 is KGHSH and CDR2 LQKENI. The CDR3 DNA reads as TGTGCCAGCTCCCGGGGGGATAATCAGCCCCAGCATTTT. It translates to CASSRGDNQPQHF. Full variable domain (remainder filled in from reference TRBV18 and TRBJ1-5): NAGVMQNPRHLVRRRGQEARLRCSPMKGHSHVYWYRQLPEEGLKFMVYLQKENIIDESGMPKERFSAEFPKEGPSILRIQQVVRGDSAAYFCASSRGDNQPQHFGDGTRLSIL.

The chain combines TRBV5-1 with TRBJ2-1, with TRBD2 as a possible D gene (7 bases). CDR3 length: 15 residues. Germline V gives CDR1 SGHRS, CDR2 YFSETQ. Trimming stripped 3 bases from V and 7 bases from J, with 17 bases between. The CDR3 DNA reads as TGCGCCAGCAGCTCGCGGGGGCGAAGTTTGAATGAGCAGTTCTTC. It encodes CASSSRGRSLNEQFF.

The chain has TRBV14 and TRBJ1-2; D unclear. Germline-derived CDR1 and CDR2 are SGHDN and FVKESK. CDR3 size: 15 residues. V was cut by 0 bases and J by 6 bases, with 14 bases left in between. CDR3 nucleotides: TGTGCCAGCAGCCAAGATATTTGGCCATTCGATGGCTACACCTTC. Translating it yields CASSQDIWPFDGYTF.

V gene TRBV10-3 combines with J gene TRBJ2-3, with 8 bases matching TRBD2. V lost 7 bases to trimming and J lost 3 bases; unmatched junction nucleotides: 3. The germline CDR1 and CDR2 sequences are ENHRY and SYGVKD. This CDR3 is 13 amino acids long. The CDR3 nucleotides read TGTGCCATCACAGGGACTAGAACAGATACGCAGTATTTT. Protein product: CAITGTRTDTQYF.

The chain employs TRBV3-1 (or the pseudogene TRBV3-2) and TRBJ2-5, with 7 bases matching TRBD2. The CDR3 runs to 11 residues. CDR1 and CDR2 (germline): LGHDT, YNNKEL (reference sequence). V trimming: 4 bases; J trimming: 13 bases; junction bases outside the gene matches: 6. CDR3 DNA sequence: TGTGCCAGCAGCCGGGACGGGGGGTTGTACTTC. This translates into CASSRDGGLYF.

The gene calls are TRBV28 and TRBJ2-3; 10 nucleotides agree with TRBD2. J was trimmed by 5 bases and V by 6 bases; bases with no gene match: 8. Germline CDR1 is MDHEN and CDR2 is SYDVKM. The CDR3 consists of 15 residues. CDR3 protein: CASRGLAGAGDTQYF. The DNA for the CDR3 is TGTGCCAGCAGGGGGCTAGCGGGGGCGGGAGATACGCAGTATTTT. Variable domain in full (rest from reference TRBV28 and TRBJ2-3): DVKVTQSSRYLVKRTGEKVFLECVQDMDHENMFWYRQDPGLGLRLIYFSYDVKMKEKGDIPEGYSVSREKKERFSLILESASTNQTSMYLCASRGLAGAGDTQYFGPGTRLTVL.